The 26 T cell receptor beta chains below come from one sample, sequenced in a study of cytomegalovirus exposure and HLA in healthy donors. With 60 Vbeta and 13 Jbeta primers, the PCR was carried out. The repertoire was sequenced with immunoSEQ multiplex PCR; TCRdb's copy has only in-frame clones and lacks some. The table lists 56,000 or so clones. Material: PBMCs. The source of these receptors is a man aged 40-55 years in good health and CMV-seropositive.

The rearrangement links TRBV28 to TRBJ2-2, with 12 nucleotides matching TRBD2. This CDR3 is built from 19 residues. J lost 6 bases, V lost 5 bases, and 16 bases had no gene match. The germline CDR1 and CDR2 sequences are MDHEN and SYDVKM. For the CDR3, the DNA is TGTGCCAGCAGTCCCCGTAGGCTAGCGGGAGGGCCGGATGCCGGGGAGCTGTTTTTT. It codes for CASSPRRLAGGPDAGELFF.

Here the CDR3 DNA reads TGTGCCAGTAGTCGCGCCGAGGAGACCCAGTACTTC. It codes for CASSRAEETQYF. The chain carries TRBV19 and TRBJ2-5; D remains ambiguous. Trimming left V 5 bases short and J 5 bases short, with 9 bases between. Germline V gene lookup returns CDR1 LNHDA and CDR2 SQIVND (reference sequence). The CDR3 totals 12 residues.

The chain combines TRBV27 with TRBJ2-1; 9 bases line up with TRBD2. Trimming at V came to 2 bases and at J to 7 bases, leaving 9 bases not matched to a gene. Germline V gene lookup returns CDR1 MNHEY and CDR2 SMNVEV (reference sequence). This CDR3 contains 16 residues. The CDR3 spells CASSLRGVAGVNEQFF. CDR3 sequence (DNA): TGTGCCAGCAGTTTACGAGGGGTAGCGGGAGTAAATGAGCAGTTCTTC.

The rearrangement links TRBV19 to TRBJ2-5, with 8 bases lining up with TRBD2. Germline CDR1 is LNHDA and CDR2 is SQIVND (reference sequence). The CDR3 sequence is 16 residues long. The ends lost 5 bases at V and 3 bases at J; junction bases unmatched: 11. CDR3 nucleotide sequence: TGTGCCAGTAGTCCTTCTCCCCTACTAGCGGAAGAGACCCAGTACTTC. Translation: CASSPSPLLAEETQYF.

The chain links TRBV6-5 to TRBJ1-1; D possibly corresponds to TRBD1 (6 bases). CDR1 and CDR2 from the germline V gene are MNHEY and SVGAGI. The CDR3 is 13 residues long. With 5 bases removed from V and 11 bases from J, the gap between germline ends came to 18 bases. DNA for the CDR3: TGTGCCAGCAGTAACAGGGTCGGGGAAGGGGCTTTCTTT. Its protein product is CASSNRVGEGAFF.

The chain recombines TRBV2 with TRBJ2-7; 8 bases align to TRBD1. The CDR3 consists of 16 residues. The germline V gene has CDR1 SNHLY and CDR2 FYNNEI. V dropped 5 bases and J dropped 2; count of bases not matched to a gene: 11. Here the CDR3 reads CASSPPARQGTYEQYF. CDR3 bases: TGTGCCAGCAGTCCCCCCGCCCGACAGGGGACCTACGAGCAGTACTTC. Looking up the rest from reference TRBV2 and TRBJ2-7 gives the full variable domain: EPEVTQTPSHQVTQMGQEVILRCVPISNHLYFYWYRQILGQKVEFLVSFYNNEISEKSEIFDDQFSVERPDGSNFTLKIRSTKLEDSAMYFCASSPPARQGTYEQYFGPGTRLTVT.

V gene TRBV6-6 combines with J gene TRBJ1-1; TRBD1 is a possible D gene (5 bases). V was trimmed by 0 bases and J by 0 bases, leaving 8 bases between them. The CDR3 spans 15 residues. CDR1 and CDR2 (germline): MNHNY, SVGAGI (reference sequence). The CDR3, as DNA: TGTGCCAGCAGTTACTCGGGGCAGTTGAACACTGAAGCTTTCTTT. Protein: CASSYSGQLNTEAFF.

V gene TRBV5-1 combines with J gene TRBJ2-7; 7 bases agree with TRBD2. With 6 bases clipped from V and 1 base from J, the junction kept 7 bases outside the gene matches. The CDR3 spans 14 residues. Looked up from germline, CDR1 is SGHRS and CDR2 is YFSETQ. CDR3 residues: CASTRGEGSYEQYF. The CDR3 DNA reads as TGCGCCAGCACCCGGGGGGAGGGGTCCTACGAGCAGTACTTC.

The chain has TRBV7-8 and TRBJ2-7, with a tentative D call TRBD2 (5 bases). Trimming pared 1 base from V and 3 bases from J, leaving 10 bases between. Per germline, CDR1 SGHVS and CDR2 FQNEAQ. There are 14 residues in the CDR3. The CDR3 loop reads CASSLVDGDYEQYF. The CDR3 nucleotides read TGTGCCAGCAGCTTAGTCGACGGGGACTACGAGCAGTACTTC.

The chain couples TRBV11-3 to TRBJ2-1, with TRBD2 identical over 7 bases. The germline gives CDR1 SGHNT, CDR2 YENEEA. With 5 bases clipped from V and 4 bases from J, the junction kept 8 bases outside the gene matches. The CDR3 is 15 residues long. Here the CDR3 DNA reads TGTGCCAGCAGCCCCTCCGGCGGGGGTTACAATGAGCAGTTCTTC. This codes for CASSPSGGGYNEQFF. The variable domain in full, with the rest retrieved from reference TRBV11-3 and TRBJ2-1, is EAGVVQSPRYKIIEKKQPVAFWCNPISGHNTLYWYLQNLGQGPELLIRYENEEAVDDSQLPKDRFSAERLKGVDSTLKIQPAELGDSAVYLCASSPSGGGYNEQFFGPGTRLTVL.

This rearrangement joins TRBV19 to TRBJ1-1, with D perhaps TRBD1 (6 bases). V lost 4 bases and J 6 bases, leaving 18 bases between the germline ends. CDR1 is LNHDA, CDR2 SQIVND, per germline (reference sequence). The CDR3 spans 15 residues. The DNA of the CDR3 is TGTGCCAGTAGTAAGGTCCCAGGGGCAGGGGCTGAAGCTTTCTTT. This translates into CASSKVPGAGAEAFF.

CDR3 coding DNA: TGTGCCAGCAGTTTAACGCTTTGGAGGGACGATCAGCCCCAGCATTTT. Translating it yields CASSLTLWRDDQPQHF. J is TRBJ1-5 and V is TRBV28; maybe TRBD1 (5 bases). This CDR3 comprises 16 residues. CDR1 and CDR2 (germline): MDHEN, SYDVKM. V was pared by 2 bases and J by 5 bases, with 16 bases between. Together with reference TRBV28 and TRBJ1-5, the CDR3 gives the full variable domain: DVKVTQSSRYLVKRTGEKVFLECVQDMDHENMFWYRQDPGLGLRLIYFSYDVKMKEKGDIPEGYSVSREKKERFSLILESASTNQTSMYLCASSLTLWRDDQPQHFGDGTRLSIL.

The rearrangement joins TRBV7-2 to TRBJ2-1, with D unresolved. Germline-derived CDR1 and CDR2 are SGHTA and FQGNSA. V lost 3 bases, J lost 7 bases, and 4 bases lay in between. The CDR3 length is 11 residues. The CDR3 loop reads CASSFENEQFF. For the CDR3, the DNA is TGTGCCAGCAGCTTCGAGAATGAGCAGTTCTTC.

The chain uses TRBV10-3 and TRBJ1-1; TRBD1 matches 7 bases. The V segment lost 9 bases and the J segment 3 bases; nucleotides outside the gene matches: 1. The length of the CDR3 is 11 residues. The germline V gene has CDR1 ENHRY and CDR2 SYGVKD. The CDR3 is CAIQGDTEAFF. In DNA form, the CDR3 reads TGTGCCATTCAGGGGGACACTGAAGCTTTCTTT.

The chain is built from TRBV18 and TRBJ2-7, with a tentative D call TRBD1 (5 bases). In germline, CDR1 is KGHSH, CDR2 LQKENI. The V gene lost 5 bases and the J gene lost 0 bases, with 11 bases spanning the gap. The CDR3 length is 14 residues. CDR3 amino acids: CASSESRDSYEQYF. CDR3 DNA: TGTGCCAGCTCAGAGAGCAGGGACTCCTACGAGCAGTACTTC.

The genes are TRBV6-4 and TRBJ2-3; possibly TRBD1 for D (6 bases). The length of the CDR3 is 15 residues. V was clipped by 4 bases and J by 1 base, with 12 bases between them. Per germline, CDR1 MRHNA and CDR2 SNTAGT. The CDR3 spells CASSVSSGGTDTQYF. CDR3 in DNA: TGTGCCAGCAGTGTGTCGTCAGGGGGCACAGATACGCAGTATTTT.

The chain combines TRBV7-9 with TRBJ1-1, with a tentative D call TRBD1 (6 bases). The CDR3 covers 15 residues. V lost 4 bases, J lost 5 bases, and 17 bases lay in between. The germline V gene encodes CDR1 SEHNR and CDR2 FQNEAQ (reference sequence). CDR3: CASSSRGGAGTEAFF. CDR3 DNA: TGTGCCAGCAGCTCCCGTGGGGGGGCGGGGACTGAAGCTTTCTTT.

V gene TRBV6-1 combines with J gene TRBJ1-2; 9 positions agree with TRBD1. V gave up 5 bases and J gave up 3 bases; unmatched junction bases: 4. Germline V CDR1 and CDR2: MNHNS, SASEGT. There are 14 residues in the CDR3. For the CDR3, the DNA is TGTGCCAGCAGTTCCCGGACAGGGGACTATGGCTACACCTTC. Amino acid sequence: CASSSRTGDYGYTF.

V and J are TRBV5-4 and TRBJ1-6; TRBD1 might be the D (5 bases). Trimming cost V 4 bases and J 6 bases, with 17 bases left between them. Germline V lookup: CDR1 SGHNT, CDR2 YYREEE (reference sequence). This CDR3 is built from 16 residues. The CDR3 nucleotides read TGTGCCAGCAGCCCGGGGGAGGGCCCTTCTAATTCACCCCTCCACTTT. This gives the protein CASSPGEGPSNSPLHF.

The rearrangement uses TRBV6-5 and TRBJ1-1, with D uncertain. V lost 2 bases and J 11 bases, leaving 9 bases between the germline ends. The CDR3 covers 11 residues. CDR1 is MNHEY and CDR2 is SVGAGI in the germline V gene. In nucleotides, the CDR3 is TGTGCCAGCAGTTACGCGGGAGGGGCTTTCTTT. It yields the protein CASSYAGGAFF.

The genes are TRBV19 and TRBJ1-2, with 8 bases lining up with TRBD1. The CDR3 runs to 13 residues. Trimming cost V 8 bases and J 2 bases; bases outside gene matches: 4. CDR1 and CDR2 from the germline V gene are LNHDA and SQIVND (reference sequence). CDR3 nucleotide sequence: TGTGCCAGTCAAAGGGACAGGAACTATGGCTACACCTTC. Its translation is CASQRDRNYGYTF.

V gene TRBV9 combines with J gene TRBJ2-1; 9 nucleotides align to TRBD2. With V trimmed by 4 bases and J by 7 bases, 9 bases remained unmatched. This CDR3 has 15 residues. The germline gives CDR1 SGDLS, CDR2 YYNGEE. The CDR3 region has the DNA TGTGCCAGCAGCTTGAGCGGGGGGACTGGGAATGAGCAGTTCTTC. Its protein product is CASSLSGGTGNEQFF.

The chain employs TRBV27 and TRBJ2-3; 8 bases line up with TRBD2. This CDR3 comprises 14 residues. Germline-derived CDR1 and CDR2 are MNHEY and SMNVEV (reference sequence). Losses at the gene ends were 6 bases for V and 3 bases for J; bases not matched to a gene: 5. The CDR3 DNA sequence: TGTGCCAGCAGACTAGCGGAATGGACAGATACGCAGTATTTT. This translates into CASRLAEWTDTQYF.

The chain has TRBV5-1 and TRBJ2-7, with D maybe TRBD2 (6 bases). From germline, CDR1 is SGHRS and CDR2 YFSETQ. This CDR3 is built from 15 residues. V lost 3 bases and J lost 2, with 15 bases in between. CDR3 sequence (DNA): TGCGCCAGCAGCTGGGGAGGAAGGGGTACCTACGAGCAGTACTTC. Its protein is CASSWGGRGTYEQYF.

The chain employs TRBV7-2 and TRBJ1-5, with unresolved D. The germline V gene has CDR1 SGHTA and CDR2 FQGNSA. This CDR3 region has 14 residues. Between the trimmed V and J ends, which lost 6 bases and 3 bases, there was a span of 12 bases. CDR3 DNA: TGTGCCAGCAGTACCCGGGAGCCCAATCAGCCCCAGCATTTT. It encodes CASSTREPNQPQHF.

The chain recombines TRBV4-1 with TRBJ2-7; 10 bases are a match to TRBD2. J gave up 7 bases and V 0 bases, and 9 bases lay outside the gene matches. Germline loops: CDR1 MGHRA, CDR2 YSYEKL. The CDR3 runs to 16 residues. The CDR3 protein is CASSQERLAGVREQYF. The CDR3 region has the DNA TGCGCCAGCAGCCAAGAAAGGCTAGCGGGAGTGAGGGAGCAGTACTTC.